One sample yielded the 28 T cell receptor beta chains listed below, sequenced in a study of T cell responses to AZD1222 COVID-19 vaccine. TCRdb's copy holds only in-frame clones and misses some; the assay was immunoSEQ multiplex PCR. The data contain over 95,000 clones, 88% of them singletons. This material consisted of peripheral blood, taken 28 days after the second AZD1222 dose. These receptors were taken from an adult who received the AZD1222 COVID-19 vaccine.

V usage is TRBV11-2 and J usage is TRBJ2-1; no clear D. V was clipped by 4 bases and J by 4 bases, with 5 bases between them. The CDR3 runs to 12 residues. Germline assignment: CDR1 SGHAT and CDR2 FQNNGV. The CDR3 is CASSSQYNEQFF. Here the CDR3 DNA reads TGTGCCAGCAGCTCACAGTACAATGAGCAGTTCTTC.

V usage is TRBV9 and J usage is TRBJ2-4; 7 bases agree with TRBD2. The length of the CDR3 is 19 residues. The germline CDR1 and CDR2 sequences are SGDLS and YYNGEE. The J segment lost 3 bases and the V segment lost 0 bases, leaving 15 bases of the junction unmatched. For the CDR3, the DNA is TGTGCCAGCAGCGTAGGGGCCGAACCCGGGGGGTACCTCAAAAACATTCAGTACTTC. Encoded protein: CASSVGAEPGGYLKNIQYF.

The V gene is TRBV9, the J gene TRBJ1-3; TRBD1 might be the D (6 bases). CDR3 length: 14 amino acids. Germline CDR1 SGDLS, CDR2 YYNGEE. Trimming shortened V by 0 bases and J by 2 bases, and 6 bases separated the two germline ends. CDR3 DNA sequence: TGTGCCAGCAGCGTAGGGGGGCCTGGAAACACCATATATTTT. Translated: CASSVGGPGNTIYF.

This clone was recorded only once. The chain uses TRBV28 and TRBJ1-2; D is uncertain. Germline assignment: CDR1 MDHEN and CDR2 SYDVKM. The V end was cut by 4 bases, the J end by 3 bases, with 6 bases between. The CDR3 sequence is 12 residues long. CDR3 amino acids: CASSSGDYGYTF. The CDR3 DNA reads TGTGCCAGCAGTTCAGGTGACTATGGCTACACCTTC.

V and J are TRBV14 and TRBJ1-2, with D possibly matching TRBD1 (5 bases). This CDR3 has 15 residues. V gave up 4 bases and J gave up 7 bases, with 19 bases separating them. In germline, CDR1 is SGHDN, CDR2 FVKESK. The DNA for the CDR3 is TGTGCCAGCAGCCCCCTCTACGGGGGGACGGTTGGCTACACCTTC. This sequence encodes CASSPLYGGTVGYTF.

The rearrangement links TRBV3-1 (or the pseudogene TRBV3-2) to TRBJ1-6; 10 positions agree with TRBD1. Per germline, CDR1 LGHDT and CDR2 YNNKEL (reference sequence). With V trimmed by 4 bases and J by 5 bases, 5 bases remained unmatched. This CDR3 contains 16 residues. The CDR3 DNA reads as TGTGCCAGCAGCCTTTGGACAGGGGGTAATAATTCACCCCTCCACTTT. Translated: CASSLWTGGNNSPLHF.

This rearrangement joins TRBV2 to TRBJ2-1, with D perhaps matching TRBD2 (6 bases). This CDR3 is built from 15 residues. Looked up from germline, CDR1 is SNHLY and CDR2 is FYNNEI. The V and J ends lost 6 bases and 4 bases respectively, with 16 bases between them. The CDR3 protein is CASRALAGSYNEQFF. The DNA of the CDR3 is TGTGCCAGCAGGGCTCTGGCGGGGAGTTACAATGAGCAGTTCTTC.

The CDR3 loop is CATSLADQETQYF. The CDR3 DNA reads TGTGCCACCTCTCTAGCGGACCAAGAGACCCAGTACTTC. This chain joins TRBV10-3 and TRBJ2-5, with 7 positions matching TRBD2. The CDR3 is 13 amino acids. CDR1 and CDR2 from the germline V gene are ENHRY and SYGVKD. With 10 bases clipped from V and 0 bases from J, the junction kept 5 bases outside the gene matches.

The V call is TRBV27, the J call TRBJ1-5; 8 nucleotides line up with TRBD1. J gave up 2 bases and V 3 bases, and 3 bases lay outside the gene matches. The CDR3 runs 15 residues. CDR1 is MNHEY and CDR2 is SMNVEV in the germline V gene (reference sequence). As DNA, the CDR3 is TGTGCCAGCAGTTTCGGACAGGGTGGCAATCAGCCCCAGCATTTT. Translated, it gives CASSFGQGGNQPQHF.

The chain carries TRBV5-4 and TRBJ2-7, with D hard to call. Germline assignment: CDR1 SGHNT and CDR2 YYREEE (reference sequence). This CDR3 has 14 residues. Trimming pared 4 bases from V and 1 base from J, leaving 12 bases between. Here the CDR3 reads CASSVDRPSYEQYF. DNA for the CDR3: TGTGCCAGCAGCGTTGACCGGCCTTCCTACGAGCAGTACTTC.

J is TRBJ2-5 and V is TRBV19; D is uncertain. With 1 base removed from V and 5 bases from J, the gap between germline ends came to 8 bases. The germline V gene encodes CDR1 LNHDA and CDR2 SQIVND (reference sequence). The CDR3 is 13 amino acids. The CDR3 spells CASSIGQAETQYF. DNA of the CDR3: TGTGCCAGTAGTATAGGGCAGGCGGAGACCCAGTACTTC.

The genes are TRBV11-3 and TRBJ2-2; D might be TRBD1 (7 bases). The V gene lost 1 base and the J gene lost 0 bases, with 12 bases spanning the gap. There are 17 residues in the CDR3. Germline CDR1 and CDR2: SGHNT and YENEEA. CDR3 DNA sequence: TGTGCCAGCAGCTTAGGAGGGGGGACAGCGAACACCGGGGAGCTGTTTTTT. Protein product: CASSLGGGTANTGELFF. The whole variable domain, filled in from reference TRBV11-3 and TRBJ2-2, reads EAGVVQSPRYKIIEKKQPVAFWCNPISGHNTLYWYLQNLGQGPELLIRYENEEAVDDSQLPKDRFSAERLKGVDSTLKIQPAELGDSAVYLCASSLGGGTANTGELFFGEGSRLTVL.

V and J are TRBV28 and TRBJ2-3; D is unresolved. Per the germline V gene, CDR1 is MDHEN and CDR2 is SYDVKM. The V end lost 2 bases, the J end lost 2 bases, and 11 bases lay between the germline ends. The CDR3 length is 15 residues. The CDR3 region is CASSLPSALTDTQYF. CDR3 nucleotide sequence: TGTGCCAGCAGTTTACCCTCCGCCCTCACAGATACGCAGTATTTT.

This sequence joins TRBV6-5 and TRBJ2-7; D unresolved. Germline V lookup: CDR1 MNHEY, CDR2 SVGAGI. This CDR3 is 13 amino acids long. V was trimmed by 8 bases and J by 1 base, leaving 12 bases between them. The CDR3 protein is CASAVPGSYEQYF. The CDR3, as DNA: TGTGCCAGCGCCGTCCCCGGATCCTACGAGCAGTACTTC.

The chain couples TRBV19 to TRBJ1-2; 12 positions agree with TRBD1. The CDR3 extends over 18 amino acids. Germline V gene lookup returns CDR1 LNHDA and CDR2 SQIVND (reference sequence). Losses at the gene ends were 5 bases for V and 4 bases for J; bases not matched to a gene: 14. CDR3 in DNA: TGTGCCAGTAGTCCCAGGGCCGGGACAGGGGGCCTCAGCTATGGCTACACCTTC. The encoded protein is CASSPRAGTGGLSYGYTF.

The rearrangement links TRBV5-6 to TRBJ2-2; D is uncertain. The CDR3 totals 16 residues. V shed 0 bases and J shed 4 bases, with 13 bases lying between them. Per the germline V gene, CDR1 is SGHDT and CDR2 is YYEEEE. For the CDR3, the DNA is TGTGCCAGCAGCTTGGATAGTCGCCAGTTCACCGGGGAGCTGTTTTTT. The encoded protein is CASSLDSRQFTGELFF.

The J gene is TRBJ2-3, the V gene TRBV12-3 or TRBV12-4, with D possibly matching TRBD2 (6 bases). V was pared by 7 bases and J by 8 bases, with 16 bases between. The CDR3 is made up of 13 amino acids. This chain's CDR3 is CASKGLTEGTQYF. Written as DNA, the CDR3 is TGTGCCAGCAAGGGACTCACCGAGGGTACGCAGTATTTT.

This chain links TRBV4-3 with TRBJ1-2; no clear D. This CDR3 has 11 amino acids. The V gene lost 3 bases and the J gene lost 6 bases, with 5 bases spanning the gap. Germline CDR1 reads LGHNA; CDR2 reads YSLEER. The CDR3: CASSQGNGYTF. CDR3 in DNA: TGCGCCAGCAGCCAGGGAAATGGCTACACCTTC.

This clone was recorded once. The V gene is TRBV19, the J gene TRBJ1-5; tentative D call: TRBD1 (6 bases). V was shortened by 5 bases and J by 4 bases, with 12 bases between the two germline ends. CDR3 size: 14 residues. In germline, CDR1 is LNHDA, CDR2 SQIVND (reference sequence). CDR3 in amino acids: CASSRGGPNQPQHF. The CDR3 region has the DNA TGTGCCAGTAGTCGGGGGGGCCCTAATCAGCCCCAGCATTTT.

This chain joins TRBV18 and TRBJ1-1, with a tentative D call TRBD1 (5 bases). Germline V gene data show CDR1 as KGHSH and CDR2 as LQKENI. The CDR3 runs 18 residues. With 4 bases removed from V and 0 bases from J, the gap between germline ends came to 21 bases. This chain's CDR3 is CASSRPTVRTSMNTEAFF. CDR3 DNA sequence: TGTGCCAGCTCACGGCCGACAGTGCGAACATCAATGAACACTGAAGCTTTCTTT.

The rearrangement links TRBV5-6 to TRBJ2-1; 7 nucleotides align to TRBD2. V shed 6 bases, J shed 0 bases, and the junction held 6 bases outside the gene matches. CDR1 SGHDT and CDR2 YYEEEE come from the germline V gene. The CDR3 length is 15 residues. CDR3: CASIRGVSSYNEQFF. DNA of the CDR3: TGTGCCAGCATCCGGGGGGTTAGCTCCTACAATGAGCAGTTCTTC.

The J gene is TRBJ2-7, the V gene TRBV4-1; unclear D gene. The CDR3 consists of 15 residues. V lost 1 base to trimming and J lost 3 bases, with 13 bases between them. The germline V gene encodes CDR1 MGHRA and CDR2 YSYEKL. CDR3 sequence (DNA): TGCGCCAGCAGCCAAGTCCGGGCCCCGAACTACGAGCAGTACTTC. Translation: CASSQVRAPNYEQYF.

This rearrangement joins TRBV6-5 to TRBJ2-5; 7 bases match TRBD1. This CDR3 has 15 residues. With 5 bases clipped from V and 2 bases from J, the junction kept 8 bases outside the gene matches. Germline-derived CDR1 and CDR2 are MNHEY and SVGAGI. CDR3 nucleotides: TGTGCCAGCAGTAGAGAACCGGGACAGCAAGAGACCCAGTACTTC. Protein sequence: CASSREPGQQETQYF.

About this clone itself: Relative to the germline gene, one junction end is altered; a read error may explain this. The genes are TRBV6-2 or TRBV6-3 and TRBJ1-1; D is ambiguous. This CDR3 is 12 amino acids long. Looked up from germline, CDR1 is MNHEY and CDR2 is SVGEGT. CDR3 sequence (DNA): TGTGCCAGCAGTTACGAACACACAGAAGCTTTCTTT. Amino acid sequence: CASSYEHTEAFF.

The chain combines TRBV5-8 with TRBJ2-5, with 10 bases lining up with TRBD2. Germline trimming cut 0 bases from V and 5 bases from J; bases unmatched to any gene: 4. Germline CDR1 reads SGHTS; CDR2 reads YDEGEE. The CDR3 length is 15 residues. CDR3: CASSLAAGGSETQYF. The CDR3 nucleotides are TGTGCCAGCAGCTTGGCAGCGGGGGGGAGCGAGACCCAGTACTTC.

The chain joins TRBV3-1 (or the pseudogene TRBV3-2) to TRBJ2-5; D is tentatively TRBD1 or TRBD2 (6 bases each). The V end was cut by 4 bases, the J end by 8 bases, with 23 bases between. The V gene's germline CDR1 is LGHDT and CDR2 YNNKEL (reference sequence). The length of the CDR3 is 16 residues. CDR3 sequence reads: CASSLGWGLRGGTQYF. In DNA form, the CDR3 reads TGTGCCAGCAGCCTTGGCTGGGGGCTGCGGGGAGGTACCCAGTACTTC.

This chain connects TRBV15 to TRBJ2-3; no clear D gene. V lost 3 bases, J lost 0 bases, and 7 bases lay in between. Germline V gene lookup returns CDR1 LNHNV and CDR2 YYDKDF (reference sequence). This CDR3 region has 14 residues. The CDR3 here is CATSSGKSTDTQYF. CDR3 coding DNA: TGTGCCACCAGCAGTGGAAAAAGCACAGATACGCAGTATTTT.

CDR3 region: CASRINTGELFF. The DNA of the CDR3 is TGTGCCAGCAGGATAAACACCGGGGAGCTGTTTTTT. The chain is built from TRBV12-3 or TRBV12-4 and TRBJ2-2, with no clear D. CDR3 length: 12 residues. The germline V and J ends were trimmed by 6 bases and 2 bases, with 4 bases remaining between them.